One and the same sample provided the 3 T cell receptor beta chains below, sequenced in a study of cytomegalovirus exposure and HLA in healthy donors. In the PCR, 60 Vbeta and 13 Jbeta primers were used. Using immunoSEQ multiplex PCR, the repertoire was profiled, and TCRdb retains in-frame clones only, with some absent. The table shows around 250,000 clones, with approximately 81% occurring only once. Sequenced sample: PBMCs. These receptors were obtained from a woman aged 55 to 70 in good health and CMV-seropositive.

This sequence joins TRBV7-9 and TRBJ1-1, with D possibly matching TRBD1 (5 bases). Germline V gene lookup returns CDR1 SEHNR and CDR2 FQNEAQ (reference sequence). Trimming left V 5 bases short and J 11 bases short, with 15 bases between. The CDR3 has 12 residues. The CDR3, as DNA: TGTGCCAGCAGCCCTGGCTCCCGGGGGGCTTTCTTT. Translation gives CASSPGSRGAFF.

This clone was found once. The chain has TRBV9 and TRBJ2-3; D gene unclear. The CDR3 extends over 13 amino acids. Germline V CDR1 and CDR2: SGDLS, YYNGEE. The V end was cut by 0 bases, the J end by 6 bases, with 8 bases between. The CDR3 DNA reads TGTGCCAGCAGCGTAGATAGCTCGGATACGCAGTATTTT. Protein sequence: CASSVDSSDTQYF.

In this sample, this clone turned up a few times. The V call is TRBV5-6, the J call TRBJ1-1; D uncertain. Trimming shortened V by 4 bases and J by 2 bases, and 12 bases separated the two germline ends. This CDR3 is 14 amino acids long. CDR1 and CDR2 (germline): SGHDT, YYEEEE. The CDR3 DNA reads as TGTGCCAGCAGCCCAATTAACTCAAACACTGAAGCTTTCTTT. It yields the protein CASSPINSNTEAFF.